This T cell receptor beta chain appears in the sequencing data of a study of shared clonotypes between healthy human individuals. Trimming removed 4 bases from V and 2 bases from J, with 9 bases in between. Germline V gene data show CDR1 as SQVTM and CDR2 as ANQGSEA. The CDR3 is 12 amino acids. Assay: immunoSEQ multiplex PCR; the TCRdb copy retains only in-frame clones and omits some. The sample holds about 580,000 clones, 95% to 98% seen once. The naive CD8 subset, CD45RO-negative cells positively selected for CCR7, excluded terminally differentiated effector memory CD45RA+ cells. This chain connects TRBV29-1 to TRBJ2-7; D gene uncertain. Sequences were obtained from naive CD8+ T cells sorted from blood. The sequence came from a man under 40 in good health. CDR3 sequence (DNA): TGCAGCGTTGGTGACAAGGCCTACGAGCAGTACTTC. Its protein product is CSVGDKAYEQYF.